This T cell receptor beta chain was observed in a study of control samples from healthy donors and cancer patients. The V and J ends lost 5 bases and 0 bases, in that order; junction bases with no gene match: 12. CDR1 and CDR2 from the germline V gene are LGHNA and YNFKEQ. The CDR3 runs 17 residues. Data came from immunoSEQ multiplex PCR; TCRdb stores just in-frame clones and leaves some out. The listing contains some 180,000 clones. Material for sequencing was blood. The chain couples TRBV4-2 to TRBJ2-7; the match to TRBD2 covers 8 bases. The clonotype comes from a woman younger than 45 in good health. CDR3 sequence (DNA): TGTGCCAGCAGCAGGGTAGGAGCGGGGGACTACTCCTACGAGCAGTACTTC. It translates to CASSRVGAGDYSYEQYF.